The 14 T cell receptor beta chains presented below share a single source sample, sequenced in a study of metastatic and nonmetastatic thyroid tumors. With MiXCR, TCRdb called clones anew from the PCR reads. Here the sample spans around 34,000 clones, roughly a fifth being singletons. No treatment of any kind had been given to any patient before thyroid surgery. Sample: blood. All receptors derive from a female donor with papillary thyroid cancer or a benign thyroid nodule (not recorded which). Some clones in this sample may be carry-over from other donors' samples.

This clone appeared many times. V usage is TRBV12-3 or TRBV12-4 and J usage is TRBJ2-1; a weak D match, TRBD1 (6 bases). The V gene lost 7 bases and the J gene lost 5 bases, with 15 bases spanning the gap. The CDR3 covers 14 residues. The CDR3 region is CASKTGILNNEQFF. CDR3 coding DNA: TGTGCCAGCAAAACAGGGATCCTAAACAATGAGCAGTTCTTC.

The sample holds a few counts of this clone. The gene calls are TRBV10-2 and TRBJ1-2; TRBD1 matches 10 bases. The CDR3 length is 15 residues. In germline, CDR1 is WSHSY, CDR2 SAAADI. V lost 4 bases, J lost 4 bases, and 6 bases stayed unmatched. CDR3 loop: CASSGGQGRGYGYTF. The DNA for the CDR3 is TGCGCCAGCAGTGGGGGACAGGGGCGCGGCTATGGCTACACCTTC.

V is TRBV2 and J is TRBJ1-6; D unclear. The CDR3 is 14 amino acids. The ends were cut back, 3 bases at V and 9 bases at J, with 12 bases in the middle. The V gene's germline CDR1 is SNHLY and CDR2 FYNNEI. For the CDR3, the DNA is TGTGCCAGCAGTGACCGGGGAAAAAGTTCACCCCTCCACTTT. Translated: CASSDRGKSSPLHF.

This clone was picked up many times. The chain employs TRBV12-3 or TRBV12-4 and TRBJ1-5; D remains unclear. The CDR3 loop spans 14 amino acids. Trimming removed 3 bases at V and 5 bases at J, with 11 bases between. CDR3 coding DNA: TGTGCCAGCAGTTTCCGGCGGAGGGATCAGCCCCAGCATTTT. Its protein product is CASSFRRRDQPQHF.

This clone has at least ten counts. V usage is TRBV9 and J usage is TRBJ1-2, with D perhaps TRBD1 (6 bases). This CDR3 is 13 amino acids long. Germline V gene sequence: CDR1 SGDLS, CDR2 YYNGEE. The V end lost 4 bases, the J end lost 8 bases, and 15 bases lay between the germline ends. CDR3 in amino acids: CASSSPGARGYTF. The CDR3 region has the DNA TGTGCCAGCAGCTCTCCAGGGGCGCGGGGCTACACCTTC.

This clone was picked up a small number of times. The chain carries TRBV28 and TRBJ2-1; the match to TRBD2 covers 13 bases. The V and J ends lost 4 bases and 12 bases, in that order; junction bases with no gene match: 9. From germline, CDR1 is MDHEN and CDR2 SYDVKM. The CDR3 contains 15 residues. The CDR3 DNA reads TGTGCCAGCAGTTCACTAGCGGGAGGGTCTTTAGGGCAGTTCTTC. Its protein product is CASSSLAGGSLGQFF.

In its sample, this clone was seen a few times. V usage is TRBV6-2 or TRBV6-3 and J usage is TRBJ1-4; perhaps TRBD1 as D (6 bases). The germline V gene encodes CDR1 MNHEY and CDR2 SVGEGT. Trimming removed 2 bases from V and 3 bases from J, with 16 bases in between. CDR3 length: 17 residues. The CDR3 is CASSYVPGGSANEKLFF. The CDR3 coding sequence is TGTGCCAGCAGTTACGTTCCGGGGGGCAGTGCTAATGAAAAACTGTTTTTT.

This clone was seen at least ten times. This chain links TRBV18 with TRBJ2-1, with D perhaps TRBD2 (5 bases). The length of the CDR3 is 15 residues. Trimming cost V 1 base and J 7 bases, with 14 bases left between them. Per germline, CDR1 KGHSH and CDR2 LQKENI. CDR3 DNA: TGTGCCAGCTCACCACAGCTGGGAGCGCGGAATGAGCAGTTCTTC. As protein: CASSPQLGARNEQFF. The full variable domain, with the rest looked up from reference TRBV18 and TRBJ2-1, is NAGVMQNPRHLVRRRGQEARLRCSPMKGHSHVYWYRQLPEEGLKFMVYLQKENIIDESGMPKERFSAEFPKEGPSILRIQQVVRGDSAAYFCASSPQLGARNEQFFGPGTRLTVL.

The chain links TRBV6-2 or TRBV6-3 to TRBJ2-1; 9 bases line up with TRBD2. Germline CDR1 is MNHEY and CDR2 is SVGEGT. The CDR3 has 17 residues. The J segment lost 5 bases and the V segment lost 0 bases, leaving 8 bases of the junction unmatched. The CDR3 region is CASSYSGGGGAHNEQFF. The CDR3 nucleotides read TGTGCCAGCAGTTACTCGGGAGGCGGGGGGGCCCACAATGAGCAGTTCTTC.

The chain couples TRBV28 to TRBJ2-1, with a possible D match to TRBD2 (5 bases). Germline V gives CDR1 MDHEN, CDR2 SYDVKM. V lost 4 bases to trimming and J lost 7 bases, with 17 bases between them. The CDR3 is made up of 15 amino acids. CDR3 sequence (DNA): TGTGCCAGCAGTTCCGACGAAGCCTGGAGGAATGAGCAGTTCTTC. Residues: CASSSDEAWRNEQFF.

The chain carries TRBV11-2 and TRBJ2-7, with D possibly TRBD2 on 5 matching bases. The V gene's germline CDR1 is SGHAT and CDR2 FQNNGV. V lost 0 bases, J lost 8 bases, and 14 bases lay in between. This CDR3 spans 14 amino acids. The CDR3 DNA sequence: TGTGCCAGCAGCTTAGAACCTGACGGGGTTAAGCAGTACTTC. It is translated as CASSLEPDGVKQYF.

This clone was counted many times. The rearrangement uses TRBV6-1 and TRBJ2-7; TRBD1 is a possible D gene (6 bases). The CDR3 loop spans 13 amino acids. Trimming stripped 6 bases from V and 4 bases from J, with 13 bases between. CDR1 MNHNS and CDR2 SASEGT come from the germline V gene. The CDR3 DNA reads as TGTGCCAGCAGGGGAGACAGGAGATACGAGCAGTACTTC. It is translated as CASRGDRRYEQYF.

This clone was seen at least ten times. The chain carries TRBV11-3 and TRBJ2-7, with TRBD2 identical over 8 bases. There are 16 residues in the CDR3. Per the germline V gene, CDR1 is SGHNT and CDR2 is YENEEA. V lost 5 bases to trimming and J lost 3 bases; unmatched junction nucleotides: 12. CDR3 sequence reads: CASSPSRGGALYEQYF. CDR3 in DNA: TGTGCCAGCAGCCCCTCCCGGGGGGGGGCACTCTACGAGCAGTACTTC.

The rearrangement joins TRBV5-1 to TRBJ1-1, with TRBD1 matching 10 bases. Germline V gene sequence: CDR1 SGHRS, CDR2 YFSETQ. The CDR3 runs 13 residues. With V trimmed by 5 bases and J by 3 bases, 1 base remained unmatched. This chain's CDR3 is CASRGTGDTEAFF. In nucleotides, the CDR3 is TGCGCCAGCAGAGGGACAGGGGACACTGAAGCTTTCTTT.